Below, one TCR beta chain is given with its context. The antigen remains undetermined. The data were taken from a study of T cell responses to AZD1222 COVID-19 vaccine. Germline values: CDR1 KGHSH, CDR2 LQKENI. Trimming took off 3 bases at V and 1 base at J, with 7 bases between the two ends. There are 14 residues in the CDR3. Study-level points and caveats: Sampling that yielded the repertoires occurred only after the peak T cell response. Females outnumbered males among donors, who were mostly white British; clonal diversity was possibly underestimated.

Assay used: immunoSEQ multiplex PCR; TCRdb lists only in-frame clones, some missing. The sample has 85,000 to 100,000 clones; 80% to 90% are singletons. The J gene is TRBJ1-3, the V gene TRBV18, with D perhaps matching TRBD1 (5 bases). This receptor was obtained from an adult in good health. Sequenced material: peripheral blood, taken on day 0 of AZD1222 vaccination. The CDR3 region has the DNA TGTGCCAGCTCACCCAGGGAATCTGGAAACACCATATATTTT. It encodes CASSPRESGNTIYF.